This TCR beta chain was documented in a study of STAT5B mutations in CD4+ large granular lymphocyte leukemia. As processed by the authors: Productive clonotypes were detectable down to 2.59 x 10-5 frequency. The method was immunoSEQ multiplex PCR; TCRdb's version includes in-frame clones alone and lacks a portion of them. The DNA gave D and trimming, while V, J and clone size come from that table. The sample consists of 30,000 to 40,000 clones, approximately 85% of them appearing once. Concerning this clone: Antigen specificity is unknown.

Whole-study findings and limits: 25% of private leukemic clonotypes occurred rarely in other patients' non-leukemic repertoires.

This sequence originates from a human donor in good health. The specimen sequenced was CD4+ T cells from blood buffy coats.

CDR3 in amino acids: CASSLSSSGGYNEQFF. The DNA of the CDR3 is TGCGCCAGCAGCTTGAGTTCTAGCGGGGGCTACAATGAGCAGTTCTTC. The chain employs TRBV5-1 and TRBJ2-1, with 10 bases fitting TRBD2. CDR3 size: 16 residues. V was pared by 1 base and J by 3 bases, with 4 bases of the junction left unmatched. Germline-derived CDR1 and CDR2 are SGHRS and YFSETQ.